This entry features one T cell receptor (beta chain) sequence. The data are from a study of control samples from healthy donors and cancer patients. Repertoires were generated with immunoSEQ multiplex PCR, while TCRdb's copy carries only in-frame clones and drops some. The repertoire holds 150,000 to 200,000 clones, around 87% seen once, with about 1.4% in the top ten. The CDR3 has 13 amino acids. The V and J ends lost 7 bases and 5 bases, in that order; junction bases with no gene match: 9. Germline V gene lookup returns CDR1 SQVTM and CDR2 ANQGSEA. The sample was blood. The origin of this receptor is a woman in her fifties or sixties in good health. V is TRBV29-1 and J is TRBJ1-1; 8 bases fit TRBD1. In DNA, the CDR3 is TGCAGCGCCAGCAGGGGGCGGTTTACTGAAGCTTTCTTT. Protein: CSASRGRFTEAFF.